One TCR beta chain is described in this entry. This clonotype was recorded at least ten times. Its cognate antigen has yet to be identified. No clone much larger than this one lies a single base away; base qualities are absent. The library relied on RACE. Instrument used: NextSeq 500. During library preparation, unique molecular identifiers were attached to individual cDNA molecules so that TCRs could be counted quantitatively and reproducibly. Each blood RNA sample was used to sequence both TCR alpha and TCR beta chains. The original pipeline was this. Samples had a median of about 96,000 TCRs, with a range from about 23,224 to 750,000. V, J and CDR3 annotation of the TCR reads was performed with the Decombinator software suite. Every sample was subsampled to the same number of TCRs (28,000) for the PS versus PT1 abundance plots. TCRs were defined as expanded if absent before sensitization and observed at least eight times at the 2-week time point. TCRdb reprocessed the public reads (quality trimming at Q25 with fastp, clone calling with MiXCR) and kept in-frame beta chains. Rows with a matching CDR3 protein are joined into one entry that keeps the most common DNA and genes. TCRdb's processing, not the study's, gives the V and J calls here. The sample table records about 350,000 distinct CDR3 sequences; around 6% of these occur just once. In total, the top ten clones hold approximately 5.4% of the sample.

The meaning of the sample's time point label: patch test 2, 6 weeks after DPC sensitization. The sample's treatment or condition label is to be understood as: therapeutic diphenylcyclopropenone sensitization with weekly scalp DPC. At every patch-test visit, the blood draw took place before the patch test was put on. Patients were eligible if aged 18 to 70, diagnosed with alopecia and judged suitable for DPC therapy, and pregnant patients were excluded. Unfractionated whole blood was collected in Tempus Blood RNA tubes, and total RNA was extracted from that blood. The data were taken from a study of human T cells and chemical hapten exposure (dated by TCRdb to the early 2020s). About the investigation overall: For sensitization, 2% DPC in acetone was applied to a 2 cm by 2 cm area of upper inner arm skin. Patch testing on the upper back used Finn chambers containing 0.01% DPC, with scoring done after 6 days according to International Contact Dermatitis Research Group standards. Patients additionally received weekly therapeutic DPC doses to the scalp throughout the approximately 25-week study period. For TCR sequencing, blood came from 25 to 35 alopecia patients at anywhere from one to four time points (pre-sensitization, 2, 6 and 24 weeks). Patient blood was sampled pre-sensitization (week 0) and at 2, 6 and about 24 weeks after DPC sensitization. The patient cohort, mostly female, included alopecia areata with under or over 50% scalp involvement, alopecia totalis and alopecia universalis. The study tracked peripheral blood TCR repertoire changes in vivo during primary and secondary sensitization to the hapten diphenylcyclopropenone (DPC) in alopecia patients. The libraries were sequenced as a pool, and the TCR yield per sample differed mostly because of small variations in library volumes within the pool.

Broader findings and caveats from the paper: Because every patient had alopecia, a presumed autoimmune disease, the patients' immune response might differ from that of healthy individuals. DPC sensitization did not change how many TCRs were above 1 in 1000 frequency, and no evidence was found of alterations in global repertoire structure. Patch test score correlated positively with the number of PT1 expanded TCRs, reaching significance at thresholds 8, 16 and 32 but not at 4. Repeated subsampling changed both the strength of the expansion versus patch-test correlation and the threshold at which the correlation became significant. Significantly more large CDR3 similarity clusters were formed by expanded TCRs than by pre-sensitization or healthy control sets, consistent with antigen-driven responses.

From the cysteine up to the phenylalanine, the CDR3 has a length of 13 residues. Only the CDR3 DNA is retained, 39 bases long and in frame from the first base. The CDR1 and CDR2 encoded by the germline V gene are MNHEY and SVGAGI. The junction carries 9 bases between V and J, which are trimmed by 0 bases and 7 bases respectively. The source is a woman between 18 and 29 years old with alopecia areata. Some clones in this sample may be carry-over from other donors' samples. Recombination linked TRBV6-5 to TRBJ1-1, with the D gene not clear enough to name. The sample was whole blood, taken in connection with sensitization to the hapten diphenylcyclopropenone (DPC). The encoded CDR3 is CASSYSRYGEAFF. The nucleotide sequence reads as follows: TGTGCCAGCAGTTACTCGCGTTATGGTGAAGCTTTCTTT.